The present TCR beta chain was sequenced within a study of blood T cell repertoires in COVID-19. Study details: Acute and convalescent COVID-19 samples came from the United States, Italy and Spain.

Sequencing used immunoSEQ multiplex PCR; TCRdb keeps in-frame clones, though not all of them. This sample carries around 68,000 clones, about 90% of them seen once, and the ten largest clones take less than 2.5%. Trimming removed 3 bases from V and 6 bases from J, with 11 bases in between. The CDR3 consists of 13 residues. Germline assignment: CDR1 MDHEN and CDR2 SYDVKM. The J gene is TRBJ1-1, the V gene TRBV28; D is unclear. This TCR was recovered from a human donor in a cohort sampled during active COVID-19. Sequenced input: peripheral blood. The CDR3 region is CASSFVRSSEAFF. The CDR3 DNA sequence: TGTGCCAGCAGTTTTGTCCGTTCTTCTGAAGCTTTCTTT.